The 13 T cell receptor beta chains presented below share a single source sample, sequenced in a study of T cells in localized non-small cell lung cancer. Here immunoSEQ multiplex PCR was the method, and the copy in TCRdb shows in-frame clones only, minus some. The profile shows approximately 1,000 clones, less than 25% of them singletons. Sample: normal lung tissue next to the tumor, taken before any cancer treatment. All receptors come from a male donor aged 60 or older with stage III lung adenocarcinoma.

A few counts support this clone. The chain is built from TRBV6-8 and TRBJ1-1; D not resolved. CDR1 MNHGY and CDR2 SAAAGT come from the germline V gene. The CDR3 sequence is 13 residues long. The V end was cut by 0 bases, the J end by 3 bases, with 5 bases between. DNA of the CDR3: TGTGCCAGCAGTTACTCGATCGACACTGAAGCTTTCTTT. This translates into CASSYSIDTEAFF.

By sample fraction, this clone is medium-sized (0.01 to 0.1%). The gene calls are TRBV11-3 and TRBJ1-2; D is undetermined. Trimming removed 2 bases from V and 6 bases from J, with 16 bases in between. Germline assignment: CDR1 SGHNT and CDR2 YENEEA. CDR3 length equals 15 residues. The CDR3 DNA sequence: TGTGCCAGCAGCTTACCAGGCAGAGGAAGGGATGGCTACACCTTC. This translates into CASSLPGRGRDGYTF.

The chain is built from TRBV19 and TRBJ1-5, with TRBD1 matching over 9 bases. Germline V gene sequence: CDR1 LNHDA, CDR2 SQIVND (reference sequence). V shed 6 bases and J 0 bases; nucleotides not matched to a gene: 6. The CDR3 runs 16 residues. The CDR3 DNA sequence: TGTGCCAGTAGAAGGGACAGGGAACTTAGCAATCAGCCCCAGCATTTT. Encoded protein: CASRRDRELSNQPQHF.

Only a few counts were recorded for this clone. This sequence joins TRBV23-1 and TRBJ1-4, with 7 bases aligning to TRBD1. TRBV23-1 is labeled an ORF, and its function is uncertain. V trimming: 6 bases; J trimming: 4 bases; junction bases outside the gene matches: 8. The CDR3 covers 15 residues. The CDR3 region is CASSPLTGVNEKLFF. CDR3 nucleotides: TGCGCCAGCAGCCCGCTTACAGGGGTTAATGAAAAACTGTTTTTT.

This clone occurred a few times. CDR3 DNA: TGCGCCAGCAGCCCGTCGGTAGGCAGCGGGGGAGAGACCCAGTACTTC. Protein product: CASSPSVGSGGETQYF. The chain joins TRBV5-1 to TRBJ2-5; TRBD2 matches at 8 bases. The V segment lost 4 bases and the J segment 4 bases; nucleotides outside the gene matches: 12. This CDR3 is 16 amino acids long. The germline V gene has CDR1 SGHRS and CDR2 YFSETQ.

This clone was observed a handful of times. CDR3 loop: CATRRTPATNEKLFF. The DNA of the CDR3 is TGTGCCACCAGGAGGACACCCGCAACTAATGAAAAACTGTTTTTT. The gene calls are TRBV15 and TRBJ1-4; perhaps TRBD1 as D (5 bases). Germline V CDR1 and CDR2: LNHNV, YYDKDF (reference sequence). The V end lost 6 bases, the J end lost 0 bases, and 11 bases lay between the germline ends. CDR3 length: 15 amino acids.

This clone was counted a few times. The J gene is TRBJ1-3, the V gene TRBV18; maybe TRBD1 (6 bases). Germline V gene lookup returns CDR1 KGHSH and CDR2 LQKENI. Trimming removed 3 bases from V and 0 bases from J, with 21 bases in between. The CDR3 loop spans 19 amino acids. The CDR3, as DNA: TGTGCCAGCTCACCGTTAAGCAGGGGAGCCGGCGACTCTGGAAACACCATATATTTT. It is translated as CASSPLSRGAGDSGNTIYF.

The CDR3 sequence: CASRLQGQVYEQFF. Here the CDR3 DNA reads TGTGCCAGCAGACTACAGGGGCAGGTCTATGAGCAGTTCTTC. The chain is built from TRBV6-8 and TRBJ2-1, with 7 bases aligning to TRBD1. CDR1 MNHGY and CDR2 SAAAGT come from the germline V gene. V shed 6 bases, J shed 8 bases, and the junction held 10 bases outside the gene matches. This CDR3 has 14 residues.

This clone was seen a handful of times. The rearrangement links TRBV7-1 to TRBJ1-1; D might be TRBD1 (5 bases). TRBV7-1 is classed as an ORF, of uncertain function. Deletions cut 5 bases from V and 6 bases from J, with 13 bases between. The CDR3 covers 13 residues. CDR3 bases: TGTGCCAGCAGCCAGGGCGGTAGGGCTGAAGCTTTCTTT. Translating it yields CASSQGGRAEAFF.

V usage is TRBV7-5 and J usage is TRBJ2-7; the listed D gene, TRBD1, was not tested against the DNA. TRBV7-5 is a documented pseudogene. The CDR3 spans 17 residues. CDR3 nucleotide sequence: TGTGCCAGCAGCTTGTCCGCTCGGGACAGGAGCGCCTACGAGCAGTACTTC. Its translation is CASSLSARDRSAYEQYF.

The chain couples TRBV12-5 to TRBJ2-7; TRBD1 agrees at 10 bases. Germline CDR1 LGHNT, CDR2 FRNRAP. The V and J ends lost 0 bases and 2 bases, in that order; junction bases with no gene match: 7. CDR3 length equals 17 residues. For the CDR3, the DNA is TGTGCTAGTGGTTTGGTACGCGGGACAGGGGCTACCTACGAGCAGTACTTC. Its protein product is CASGLVRGTGATYEQYF.

V usage is TRBV11-3 and J usage is TRBJ2-5; 7 nucleotides match TRBD1. The J segment lost 1 base and the V segment lost 5 bases, leaving 7 bases of the junction unmatched. The CDR3 sequence is 15 residues long. CDR1 and CDR2 (germline): SGHNT, YENEEA. The CDR3 loop is CASSQMGQPQETQYF. Written as DNA, the CDR3 is TGTGCCAGCAGCCAAATGGGACAGCCCCAAGAGACCCAGTACTTC.

This clone was found a few times. The chain combines TRBV10-2 with TRBJ2-1, with D possibly being TRBD1 (6 bases). The V end lost 5 bases, the J end lost 13 bases, and 18 bases lay between the germline ends. The CDR3 loop spans 13 amino acids. The germline V gene has CDR1 WSHSY and CDR2 SAAADI. The CDR3 region has the DNA TGCGCCAGCAGTACATCTATAACAGGGATCCAGTTCTTC. It specifies CASSTSITGIQFF.